This TCR beta chain was profiled in a study of T cells after yellow fever vaccination. General study findings and limits: Contamination of FACS-sorted repertoires by abundant clonotypes from the bulk population could occur. Booster samples showed a return of most primary-vaccination clones (under 97% CD4, around 88% CD8). Peaking faster, on day 5 versus 15, the secondary response was nonetheless weaker.

This clonotype has at least ten counts. Its target is not known. Production of TCR cDNA was by 5'RACE template switching, which also added a universal primer site and UMIs. MiXCR was run by TCRdb on the 5' RACE reads, yielding one entry per CDR3 protein. The sample holds fewer than 350,000 distinct CDR3 sequences, around 4% seen once. Germline CDR1 reads SGHRS; CDR2 reads YFSETQ. V lost 4 bases and J lost 4, with 14 bases in between. This CDR3 is built from 14 residues. The input for sequencing was PBMCs, taken on the day of the yellow fever booster vaccination. V gene TRBV5-1 combines with J gene TRBJ2-5, with D unresolved. This TCR was recovered from a young man who received the YFV17D yellow fever vaccine. The CDR3 sequence: CASSVLEDRETQYF. The CDR3 DNA reads as TGCGCCAGCAGCGTGCTAGAAGATCGAGAGACCCAGTACTTC.